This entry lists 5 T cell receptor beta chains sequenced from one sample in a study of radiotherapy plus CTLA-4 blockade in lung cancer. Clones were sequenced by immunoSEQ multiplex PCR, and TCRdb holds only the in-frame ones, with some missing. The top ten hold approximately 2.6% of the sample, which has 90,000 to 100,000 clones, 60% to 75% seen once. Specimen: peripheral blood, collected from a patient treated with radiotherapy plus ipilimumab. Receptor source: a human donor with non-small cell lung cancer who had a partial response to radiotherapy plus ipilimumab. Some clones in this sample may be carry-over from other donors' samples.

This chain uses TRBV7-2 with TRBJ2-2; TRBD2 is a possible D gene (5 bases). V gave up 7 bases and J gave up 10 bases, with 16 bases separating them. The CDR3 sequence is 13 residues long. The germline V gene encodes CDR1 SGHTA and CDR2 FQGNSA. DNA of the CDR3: TGTGCCAGCACTCCACCTGGAGCGGTGGAGCTGTTTTTT. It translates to CASTPPGAVELFF.

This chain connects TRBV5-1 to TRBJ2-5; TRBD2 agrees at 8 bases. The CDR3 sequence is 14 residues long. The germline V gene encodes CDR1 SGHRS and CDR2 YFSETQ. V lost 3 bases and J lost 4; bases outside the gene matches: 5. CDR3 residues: CASSSGLGGETQYF. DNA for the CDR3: TGCGCCAGCAGCTCGGGACTAGGGGGAGAGACCCAGTACTTC.

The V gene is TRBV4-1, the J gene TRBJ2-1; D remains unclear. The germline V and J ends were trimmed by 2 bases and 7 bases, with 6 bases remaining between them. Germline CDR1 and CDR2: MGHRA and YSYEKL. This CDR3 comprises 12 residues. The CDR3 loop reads CASSQSRNEQFF. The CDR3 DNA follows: TGCGCCAGCAGCCAAAGCCGGAATGAGCAGTTCTTC.

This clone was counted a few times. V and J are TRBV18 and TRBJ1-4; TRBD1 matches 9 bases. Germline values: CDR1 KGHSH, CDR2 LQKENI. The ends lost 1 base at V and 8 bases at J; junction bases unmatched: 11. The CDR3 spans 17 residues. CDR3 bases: TGTGCCAGCTCACCACTTCCCACAGGGGGCTCTGGGGAAAAACTGTTTTTT. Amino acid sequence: CASSPLPTGGSGEKLFF.

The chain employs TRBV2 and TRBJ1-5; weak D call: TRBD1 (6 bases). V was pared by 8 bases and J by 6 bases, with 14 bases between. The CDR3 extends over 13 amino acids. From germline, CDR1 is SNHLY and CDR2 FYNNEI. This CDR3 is CASSTGLGQPQHF. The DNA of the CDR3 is TGTGCCAGCTCTACAGGGCTCGGTCAGCCCCAGCATTTT.